A selection of T cell receptor beta chains follows, all from one sample in a study of OX40 agonist ivuxolimab in advanced cancers. Clones were sequenced by immunoSEQ multiplex PCR, and TCRdb holds only the in-frame ones, with some missing. The repertoire holds more than 45,000 clones, with about 88% as singletons. Sequencing was performed on CD4+ or CD8+ T cells sorted from blood, taken in a trial of the OX40 agonist ivuxolimab. The receptors stem from an adult with an advanced solid tumor such as melanoma, head and neck, liver or kidney cancer. CDR3s leave out the opening cysteine and the closing phenylalanine or tryptophan. D genes are given only for firm matches.

V	J	D	CDR3
TRBV2	TRBJ1-1	.	ATRSRGALNTEAF
TRBV30	TRBJ2-3	TRBD1	AWTQGARTDTQY
TRBV9	TRBJ2-3	.	ASSLGGGGTDTQY
TRBV5-1	TRBJ2-7	.	ASSLGRWAYEQY
TRBV7-8	TRBJ2-1	TRBD2	ASSLLTSGRGNEQF
TRBV4-2	TRBJ2-1	TRBD1	ASSPSVGTGEYEQF
TRBV21-1	TRBJ1-5	.	ASSKAPGQVNQPQH
TRBV2	TRBJ2-4	TRBD1	ASSGGQGATKNIQY
TRBV9	TRBJ2-6	.	ASSVDGGRWANVLT
TRBV5-4	TRBJ2-7	.	ASSLVWSTGGASETYEQY
TRBV5-4	TRBJ2-5	TRBD2	ASSLPAGPAQETQY
TRBV5-1	TRBJ2-7	TRBD2	ASSLMTIAGQGYEQY
TRBV19	TRBJ1-5	.	ASSIGWGGQPQH
TRBV7-3	TRBJ1-1	.	ASSLYVNTEAF
TRBV7-2	TRBJ2-4	.	ASSPSTRRLGNIQY
TRBV28	TRBJ2-1	TRBD1	ASRTGTGAYNEQF